Below are 13 T cell receptor beta chains sequenced from a single sample in a study of cytomegalovirus exposure and HLA in healthy donors. The primer mix had 60 Vbeta and 13 Jbeta primers. Libraries were prepared by immunoSEQ multiplex PCR; TCRdb keeps only in-frame clonotypes and omits some of them. The data show some 160,000 clones, 68% seen once. Sequencing was done on a sample of PBMCs. The receptor source for this set is a man between 60 and 70 years old in good health and CMV-seronegative.

The chain combines TRBV6-6 with TRBJ1-4, with TRBD1 matching over 7 bases. CDR1 is MNHNY and CDR2 is SVGAGI in the germline V gene (reference sequence). The CDR3 covers 16 residues. After removal of 6 bases from V and 2 bases from J, the junction contained 9 bases not matched to a gene. CDR3 loop: CASSQDRVGTNEKLFF. CDR3 nucleotide sequence: TGTGCCAGCAGCCAAGACAGGGTCGGGACTAATGAAAAACTGTTTTTT.

The V call is TRBV11-3, the J call TRBJ2-2; D unclear. Germline V lookup: CDR1 SGHNT, CDR2 YENEEA. V was trimmed by 5 bases and J by 0 bases, leaving 13 bases between them. CDR3 length equals 16 residues. The CDR3 nucleotides read TGTGCCAGCAGCCCTTACGTGGGCGCGAACACCGGGGAGCTGTTTTTT. Translated, it gives CASSPYVGANTGELFF.

Worth noting for this clone: Other DNA sequences in this sample translate to the same CDR3. This chain links TRBV30 with TRBJ1-1; D is unresolved. Germline V CDR1 and CDR2: GTSNPN, SVGIG (reference sequence). Between the trimmed V and J ends, which lost 2 bases and 3 bases, there was a span of 7 bases. This CDR3 has 12 amino acids. The CDR3: CAWSPGDTEAFF. In DNA form, the CDR3 reads TGTGCCTGGAGTCCCGGAGACACTGAAGCTTTCTTT.

This clone was picked up a small number of times. The chain couples TRBV30 to TRBJ1-1; D is undetermined. CDR1 and CDR2 (germline): GTSNPN, SVGIG (reference sequence). The CDR3 contains 11 residues. CDR3 region: CGSGRNTEAFF. The DNA for the CDR3 is TGTGGGTCCGGGAGGAACACTGAAGCTTTCTTT.

This chain's CDR3 is CASSYSGSTDTQYF. As DNA, the CDR3 is TGCGCCAGCAGTTATAGCGGGAGCACAGATACGCAGTATTTT. V usage is TRBV5-1 and J usage is TRBJ2-3; 7 bases align to TRBD2. Germline V lookup: CDR1 SGHRS, CDR2 YFSETQ. The V segment lost 5 bases and the J segment 0 bases; nucleotides outside the gene matches: 3. The CDR3 loop spans 14 amino acids.

The rearrangement links TRBV25-1 to TRBJ2-5, with TRBD1 identical over 9 bases. The V segment lost 3 bases and the J segment 5 bases; nucleotides outside the gene matches: 7. The CDR3 is 15 residues long. Germline loops: CDR1 MGHDK, CDR2 SYGVNS. CDR3 in DNA: TGTGCCAGCAGTGATGGGACAGGGATTAGGGAGACCCAGTACTTC. Encoded protein: CASSDGTGIRETQYF.

The CDR3 DNA reads TGCAGCGTAGGGACAGACTACGAGCAGTACTTC. This gives the protein CSVGTDYEQYF. The V and J genes are TRBV29-1 and TRBJ2-7; 7 bases map to TRBD1. From germline, CDR1 is SQVTM and CDR2 ANQGSEA. This CDR3 is built from 11 residues. J was trimmed by 3 bases and V by 6 bases; bases with no gene match: 2.

The chain links TRBV7-6 to TRBJ2-2, with D tentatively TRBD1 (5 bases). The CDR3 is made up of 16 amino acids. Per germline, CDR1 SGHVS and CDR2 FNYEAQ. The V gene lost 1 base and the J gene lost 1 base, with 10 bases spanning the gap. The CDR3 reads CASSLGLGENTGELFF. In nucleotides, the CDR3 is TGTGCCAGCAGCTTAGGTCTAGGGGAGAACACCGGGGAGCTGTTTTTT.

This clone has just a few counts. The chain recombines TRBV30 with TRBJ2-1, with TRBD1 as a possible D gene (5 bases). Trimming shortened V by 3 bases and J by 5 bases, and 8 bases separated the two germline ends. This CDR3 is 12 amino acids long. Germline CDR1 is GTSNPN and CDR2 is SVGIG (reference sequence). CDR3 DNA sequence: TGTGCCTGGAGGGGGCTACACAATGAGCAGTTCTTC. It encodes CAWRGLHNEQFF.

The chain is built from TRBV28 and TRBJ2-7; D may be TRBD2 (5 bases). Between the trimmed V and J ends, which lost 7 bases and 4 bases, there was a span of 14 bases. The CDR3 is 13 residues long. Germline V lookup: CDR1 MDHEN, CDR2 SYDVKM. The CDR3 DNA reads TGTGCCAGCACCCCCAGCCCGGGGTACGAGCAGTACTTC. Its protein product is CASTPSPGYEQYF.

This clone was seen a few times. The CDR3 spells CASSFSAIRNTGELFF. DNA of the CDR3: TGTGCCAGCAGCTTTAGCGCGATCCGGAACACCGGGGAGCTGTTTTTT. The J gene is TRBJ2-2, the V gene TRBV7-2, with D possibly being TRBD2 (5 bases). Looked up from germline, CDR1 is SGHTA and CDR2 is FQGNSA. This CDR3 contains 16 residues. V lost 3 bases to trimming and J lost 1 base, with 12 bases between them.

This clone was seen a handful of times. The J gene is TRBJ2-2, the V gene TRBV6-1, with TRBD2 matching over 10 bases. Trimming cost V 1 base and J 7 bases; bases outside gene matches: 9. CDR1 MNHNS and CDR2 SASEGT come from the germline V gene. This CDR3 region has 17 residues. The CDR3 nucleotides are TGTGCCAGCAGTGAAGTGGGTTGGTCTAGCGGGAGCGGGGAGCTGTTTTTT. Residues: CASSEVGWSSGSGELFF.

The rearrangement links TRBV28 to TRBJ2-7; the D gene is possibly TRBD2 (6 bases). Germline V CDR1 and CDR2: MDHEN, SYDVKM. Trimming stripped 7 bases from V and 3 bases from J, with 16 bases between. There are 14 residues in the CDR3. CDR3 in amino acids: CASKREDPDYEQYF. In nucleotides, the CDR3 is TGTGCCAGCAAGAGGGAGGACCCAGACTACGAGCAGTACTTC. Full variable domain (remainder filled in from reference TRBV28 and TRBJ2-7): DVKVTQSSRYLVKRTGEKVFLECVQDMDHENMFWYRQDPGLGLRLIYFSYDVKMKEKGDIPEGYSVSREKKERFSLILESASTNQTSMYLCASKREDPDYEQYFGPGTRLTVT.